At least ten counts were recorded for the clone carrying this T cell receptor beta chain. Antigen unknown. This specimen comes from a study of T-cell reconstitution after alpha-beta-depleted transplantation in children. Study-level points and caveats: Reported findings indicate that, about two months after transplant, alpha-beta T cells came from several hundred expanded clones, which were derived from non-depleted graft cells.

Unique molecular identifiers tagged the TCRbeta library. TCRdb reprocessed the PCR reads via MiXCR and lists one record per CDR3 protein. Counted here are around 30,000 distinct CDR3 sequences, under 7.5% occurring once; the ten biggest clones make up around 25%. The V end was cut by 1 base, the J end by 0 bases, with 7 bases between. The germline V gene encodes CDR1 SGHAT and CDR2 FQNNGV. The CDR3 sequence is 15 residues long. The sequencing used peripheral blood, collected 60 days after TCRalphabeta/CD19-depleted stem cell transplant. The TCR comes from a child younger than two who had a stem cell transplant for acute myeloid leukemia, so the T cells may come from the graft donor. The rearrangement links TRBV11-2 to TRBJ2-4, with D possibly being TRBD1 (5 bases). The CDR3 sequence: CASSLVGVAKNIQYF. For the CDR3, the DNA is TGTGCCAGCAGCTTAGTAGGGGTAGCCAAAAACATTCAGTACTTC.